Below, 3 T cell receptor beta chains from the same sample are listed, as sequenced in a study of T cell responses to AZD1222 COVID-19 vaccine. The assay was immunoSEQ multiplex PCR, and TCRdb's table has in-frame clones only and misses some. The table lists 150,000 or so clones, roughly 90% of them singletons, with approximately 0.98% in the top ten. The starting material was peripheral blood, obtained 28 days after the second AZD1222 dose. The receptor source for this set is an adult who received the AZD1222 COVID-19 vaccine.

The V and J genes are TRBV28 and TRBJ1-2, with 10 nucleotides matching TRBD1. CDR1 is MDHEN, CDR2 SYDVKM, per germline. The trim removed 6 bases at V and 4 bases at J, leaving 2 bases unmatched. The length of the CDR3 is 13 residues. Here the CDR3 reads CASRTGGAYGYTF. The CDR3 nucleotides are TGTGCCAGCAGGACAGGGGGCGCCTATGGCTACACCTTC.

The chain links TRBV2 to TRBJ1-4; D may be TRBD1 (6 bases). V gave up 2 bases and J gave up 5 bases, with 6 bases separating them. Germline V gives CDR1 SNHLY, CDR2 FYNNEI. CDR3 length: 13 amino acids. DNA of the CDR3: TGTGCCAGCAGTGAACAGGGGAATGAAAAACTGTTTTTT. It is translated as CASSEQGNEKLFF. The full variable domain, with the rest looked up from reference TRBV2 and TRBJ1-4, is EPEVTQTPSHQVTQMGQEVILRCVPISNHLYFYWYRQILGQKVEFLVSFYNNEISEKSEIFDDQFSVERPDGSNFTLKIRSTKLEDSAMYFCASSEQGNEKLFFGSGTQLSVL.

This clone was counted a few times. The V gene is TRBV4-1, the J gene TRBJ2-1; the D gene is possibly TRBD2 (6 bases). The V gene lost 0 bases and the J gene lost 10 bases, with 16 bases spanning the gap. Germline values: CDR1 MGHRA, CDR2 YSYEKL. The length of the CDR3 is 15 residues. CDR3 region: CASSQEEGMRGEQFF. The CDR3 DNA is TGCGCCAGCAGCCAAGAGGAGGGAATGCGGGGAGAGCAGTTCTTC.